Below, one T cell receptor (beta chain) is given with its context. Its antigen is undetermined. 5'RACE template switching added a universal primer site and UMIs to TCR cDNA. MiXCR, applied by TCRdb to the 5' RACE reads, yields one record per CDR3 protein. This sample yields about 320,000 distinct CDR3 sequences, of which about 10% are seen a single time; under 4% belongs to the top ten. These data are taken from a study of T cells after yellow fever vaccination. V shed 6 bases and J shed 5 bases, with 16 bases lying between them. CDR3 size: 14 residues. The study's findings and limits: Some clonotypes, a small share, were shared between CD4 and CD8 compartments. Abundant clonotypes from the bulk population could contaminate FACS-sorted repertoires. Clones from primary vaccination mostly reappeared after the booster (approximately 96% CD4, approximately 91% CD8).

This receptor was identified in a young man who received the YFV17D yellow fever vaccine. This sample comprised CD4+ T cells sorted from PBMCs, obtained 45 days after the yellow fever booster vaccination. This chain connects TRBV12-3 or TRBV12-4 to TRBJ1-1; the D is unclear. The CDR3 loop is CASRESGLGTEAFF. The CDR3 DNA follows: TGTGCCAGCAGGGAGAGCGGGCTTGGGACTGAAGCTTTCTTT.